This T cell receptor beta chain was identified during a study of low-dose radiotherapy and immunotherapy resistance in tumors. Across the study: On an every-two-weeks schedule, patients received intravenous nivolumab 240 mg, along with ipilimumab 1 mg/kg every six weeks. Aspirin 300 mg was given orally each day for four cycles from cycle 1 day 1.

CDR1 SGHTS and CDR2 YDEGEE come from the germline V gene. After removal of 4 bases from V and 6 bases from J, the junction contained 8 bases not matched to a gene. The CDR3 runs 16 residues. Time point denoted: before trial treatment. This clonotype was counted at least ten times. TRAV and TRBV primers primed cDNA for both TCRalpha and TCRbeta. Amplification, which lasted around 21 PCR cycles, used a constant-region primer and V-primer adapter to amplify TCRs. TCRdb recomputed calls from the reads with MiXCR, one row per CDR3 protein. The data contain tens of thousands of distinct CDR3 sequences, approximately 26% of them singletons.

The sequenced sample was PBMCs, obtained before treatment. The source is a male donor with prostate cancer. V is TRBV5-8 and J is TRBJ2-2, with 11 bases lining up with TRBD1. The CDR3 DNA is TGTGCCAGCAGCCCCCTGGGGGGACAGGGGGCCGGGGAGCTGTTTTTT. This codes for CASSPLGGQGAGELFF.